A single sample gave rise to the 23 T cell receptor beta chains below, sequenced in a study of cytomegalovirus exposure and HLA in healthy donors. PCR primers comprised 60 Vbeta and 13 Jbeta primers. Only in-frame clones appear in the TCRdb table, and some are missing; sequencing was by immunoSEQ multiplex PCR. The table lists around 180,000 clones, around nine tenths of them singletons. Sequenced material: PBMCs. The origin of the receptors is a woman aged 18-30 years in good health and CMV-seronegative.

The chain links TRBV5-4 to TRBJ2-3, with a weak D call TRBD2 (6 bases). This CDR3 contains 16 residues. Trimming shortened V by 3 bases and J by 0 bases, and 14 bases separated the two germline ends. The germline CDR1 and CDR2 sequences are SGHNT and YYREEE (reference sequence). CDR3 sequence: CASSSGTPLSTDTQYF. For the CDR3, the DNA is TGTGCCAGCAGCTCTGGGACTCCCCTTAGCACAGATACGCAGTATTTT. Full variable domain (missing parts from reference TRBV5-4 and TRBJ2-3): ETGVTQSPTHLIKTRGQQVTLRCSSQSGHNTVSWYQQALGQGPQFIFQYYREEENGRGNFPPRFSGLQFPNYSSELNVNALELDDSALYLCASSSGTPLSTDTQYFGPGTRLTVL.

The J gene is TRBJ2-5, the V gene TRBV27, with TRBD2 matching 9 bases. Germline CDR1 reads MNHEY; CDR2 reads SMNVEV (reference sequence). V lost 2 bases and J lost 5; bases outside the gene matches: 9. This CDR3 is 16 amino acids long. The CDR3 loop reads CASSLMGSGSMETQYF. The DNA for the CDR3 is TGTGCCAGCAGTTTAATGGGTAGCGGGAGTATGGAGACCCAGTACTTC.

The chain carries TRBV11-3 and TRBJ2-3, with a tentative D call TRBD2 (6 bases). Trimming left V 5 bases short and J 2 bases short, with 14 bases between. The CDR3 is 15 residues long. Germline V lookup: CDR1 SGHNT, CDR2 YENEEA. The CDR3 DNA reads TGTGCCAGCAGCCCCTCCGGGACTCACACAGATACGCAGTATTTT. Translated, it gives CASSPSGTHTDTQYF.

The chain links TRBV11-2 to TRBJ1-3, with 8 bases identical to TRBD1. Trimming took 2 bases from V and 4 from J; bases not matched to a gene: 4. In germline, CDR1 is SGHAT, CDR2 FQNNGV. The CDR3 length is 15 residues. The CDR3 here is CASSLQGAEGNTIYF. The CDR3 nucleotides are TGTGCCAGCAGCTTACAGGGGGCGGAAGGAAACACCATATATTTT.

The V and J genes are TRBV18 and TRBJ2-3; 10 nucleotides line up with TRBD1. Losses at the gene ends were 4 bases for V and 3 bases for J; bases not matched to a gene: 7. From germline, CDR1 is KGHSH and CDR2 LQKENI. The CDR3 contains 16 residues. The CDR3 region has the DNA TGTGCCAGCTCACTTCGGACAGGGGGGAGGACAGATACGCAGTATTTT. Its translation is CASSLRTGGRTDTQYF.

Here the CDR3 reads CASSWSGGNDEQFF. The CDR3 DNA reads TGTGCCAGCAGCTGGAGTGGGGGGAATGATGAGCAGTTCTTC. The chain employs TRBV5-4 and TRBJ2-1; perhaps TRBD2 as D (6 bases). Trimming took 3 bases from V and 8 from J, leaving 15 bases between them. The CDR3 loop spans 14 amino acids. Germline V gene data show CDR1 as SGHNT and CDR2 as YYREEE (reference sequence).

This chain uses TRBV4-3 with TRBJ1-2; D call uncertain. CDR1 and CDR2 (germline): LGHNA, YSLEER. This CDR3 spans 15 amino acids. Trimming stripped 1 base from V and 0 bases from J, with 9 bases between. Here the CDR3 DNA reads TGCGCCAGCAGCCAAGGTTACGGGACTAACTATGGCTACACCTTC. Its translation: CASSQGYGTNYGYTF.

The chain uses TRBV28 and TRBJ1-1, with TRBD1 matching 8 bases. With 2 bases clipped from V and 3 bases from J, the junction kept 8 bases outside the gene matches. There are 16 residues in the CDR3. The V gene's germline CDR1 is MDHEN and CDR2 SYDVKM. In nucleotides, the CDR3 is TGTGCCAGCAGTTTACCGGCCAGGGGGCTTGACACTGAAGCTTTCTTT. This translates into CASSLPARGLDTEAFF.

This chain connects TRBV5-6 to TRBJ2-7; D is unresolved. The CDR3 length is 11 residues. In germline, CDR1 is SGHDT, CDR2 YYEEEE. V gave up 3 bases and J gave up 7 bases, with 8 bases separating them. The CDR3 DNA follows: TGTGCCAGCAGCTCCGGTTGGGAGCAGTACTTC. This gives the protein CASSSGWEQYF.

The rearrangement joins TRBV6-6 to TRBJ2-1, with 9 positions matching TRBD2. Germline trimming cut 0 bases from V and 6 bases from J; bases unmatched to any gene: 6. Per the germline V gene, CDR1 is MNHNY and CDR2 is SVGAGI (reference sequence). The CDR3 loop spans 16 amino acids. CDR3: CASSYSNSGSINEQFF. In DNA, the CDR3 is TGTGCCAGCAGTTACTCGAATAGCGGGAGTATCAATGAGCAGTTCTTC.

The V and J genes are TRBV7-8 and TRBJ2-7; a possible D gene is TRBD2 (6 bases). The CDR3 covers 13 residues. CDR1 SGHVS and CDR2 FQNEAQ come from the germline V gene. The V end lost 0 bases, the J end lost 7 bases, and 10 bases lay between the germline ends. The CDR3 DNA reads as TGTGCCAGCAGCTTAGCGGGGGGTGGAGAGCAGTACTTC. Its protein product is CASSLAGGGEQYF.

The chain couples TRBV5-1 to TRBJ1-1; a possible D gene is TRBD1 (6 bases). Trimming pared 5 bases from V and 1 base from J, leaving 18 bases between. In germline, CDR1 is SGHRS, CDR2 YFSETQ. The CDR3 length is 16 residues. The CDR3 loop reads CASRKQGEGTNTEAFF. CDR3 nucleotides: TGCGCCAGCAGGAAACAGGGCGAGGGGACGAACACTGAAGCTTTCTTT.

The gene calls are TRBV27 and TRBJ2-1, with a possible D match to TRBD1 (6 bases). Germline V gives CDR1 MNHEY, CDR2 SMNVEV (reference sequence). CDR3 length: 14 amino acids. Trimming stripped 8 bases from V and 8 bases from J, with 19 bases between. The CDR3 DNA follows: TGTGCCAGCGGCCGGGACACGGGCCAGGATGAGCAGTTCTTC. Its translation is CASGRDTGQDEQFF.

The chain couples TRBV21-1 to TRBJ1-4. TRBV21-1 is assigned pseudogene status. The CDR3 totals 16 residues. Written as DNA, the CDR3 is TGTGCCAGCAGCAAAGCGGAAGGCCCAGAGGAAGAAAAACTGTTTTTT. It codes for CASSKAEGPEEEKLFF.

In nucleotides, the CDR3 is TGTGCCAGCAGCAAGCAGCTGACTAGCGGGAGGAGGGAGACCCAGTACTTC. This encodes CASSKQLTSGRRETQYF. The gene calls are TRBV13 and TRBJ2-5; TRBD2 matches at 13 bases. Germline loops: CDR1 PRHDT, CDR2 FYEKMQ (reference sequence). J gave up 5 bases and V 5 bases, and 11 bases lay outside the gene matches. CDR3 length: 17 residues.

As to this clone: A read error may produce the germline difference seen at one junction end. The V call is TRBV7-7, the J call TRBJ2-5, with a possible D match to TRBD2 (5 bases). The last part of the DNA fits TRBJ2-7 better; the J call may be wrong. The CDR3 loop spans 15 amino acids. Germline lookup yields CDR1 SSHAT and CDR2 FNYEAQ (reference sequence). The CDR3 is CASSLRFGVPYEQYF. The CDR3, as DNA: TGTGCTAGCAGCTTAAGATTCGGGGTACCCTACGAGCAGTACTTC.

The chain carries TRBV6-1 and TRBJ2-4; 10 bases fit TRBD2. Germline V gives CDR1 MNHNS, CDR2 SASEGT. Unmatched junction bases numbered 13, after V lost 2 bases and J lost 6 bases. The length of the CDR3 is 18 residues. Here the CDR3 DNA reads TGTGCCAGCAGTGAACTAGCGGGAGTTGTCCTAGTGGGAAACATTCAGTACTTC. Translating gives CASSELAGVVLVGNIQYF.

The chain uses TRBV4-1 and TRBJ1-5; D remains unclear. CDR1 MGHRA and CDR2 YSYEKL come from the germline V gene. This CDR3 is built from 14 residues. Trimming removed 3 bases at V and 0 bases at J, with 6 bases between. CDR3 region: CASSQRDSNQPQHF. CDR3 in DNA: TGCGCCAGCAGCCAGCGGGATAGCAATCAGCCCCAGCATTTT.

V usage is TRBV28 and J usage is TRBJ2-5, with D possibly being TRBD2 (6 bases). The CDR3 runs 14 residues. The V and J ends lost 2 bases and 1 base respectively, with 8 bases between them. Germline CDR1 reads MDHEN; CDR2 reads SYDVKM. The CDR3 sequence: CASSLAGSQETQYF. CDR3 sequence (DNA): TGTGCCAGCAGTTTAGCGGGGTCCCAAGAGACCCAGTACTTC.

The chain uses TRBV19 and TRBJ2-7, with 8 bases aligning to TRBD1. This CDR3 comprises 14 residues. Germline-derived CDR1 and CDR2 are LNHDA and SQIVND (reference sequence). V was clipped by 3 bases and J by 5 bases; unmatched bases: 6. This CDR3 is CASSMQGARDEQYF. CDR3 DNA sequence: TGTGCCAGTAGTATGCAGGGGGCAAGGGACGAGCAGTACTTC.

The chain links TRBV2 to TRBJ1-5; TRBD1 matches at 8 bases. The V segment lost 6 bases and the J segment 11 bases; nucleotides outside the gene matches: 12. The CDR3 covers 14 residues. Looked up from germline, CDR1 is SNHLY and CDR2 is FYNNEI. CDR3 in amino acids: CASRSGTGAGTQHF. The CDR3 DNA is TGTGCCAGCAGATCCGGGACAGGAGCAGGGACCCAGCATTTT.

This clone was detected once. The chain links TRBV5-1 to TRBJ2-7; the match to TRBD1 covers 8 bases. This CDR3 region has 14 residues. V trimming: 7 bases; J trimming: 4 bases; junction bases outside the gene matches: 10. The germline V gene has CDR1 SGHRS and CDR2 YFSETQ. The CDR3 here is CASASGTGSYEQYF. As DNA, the CDR3 is TGCGCCAGCGCCTCCGGGACAGGTTCTTACGAGCAGTACTTC.

V usage is TRBV4-1 and J usage is TRBJ2-1; TRBD2 matches 11 bases. Per the germline V gene, CDR1 is MGHRA and CDR2 is YSYEKL. V shed 4 bases and J 4 bases; nucleotides not matched to a gene: 0. The CDR3 has 14 amino acids. CDR3 nucleotide sequence: TGCGCCAGCAGCCGACTAGCGGGGTACAATGAGCAGTTCTTC. This gives the protein CASSRLAGYNEQFF.